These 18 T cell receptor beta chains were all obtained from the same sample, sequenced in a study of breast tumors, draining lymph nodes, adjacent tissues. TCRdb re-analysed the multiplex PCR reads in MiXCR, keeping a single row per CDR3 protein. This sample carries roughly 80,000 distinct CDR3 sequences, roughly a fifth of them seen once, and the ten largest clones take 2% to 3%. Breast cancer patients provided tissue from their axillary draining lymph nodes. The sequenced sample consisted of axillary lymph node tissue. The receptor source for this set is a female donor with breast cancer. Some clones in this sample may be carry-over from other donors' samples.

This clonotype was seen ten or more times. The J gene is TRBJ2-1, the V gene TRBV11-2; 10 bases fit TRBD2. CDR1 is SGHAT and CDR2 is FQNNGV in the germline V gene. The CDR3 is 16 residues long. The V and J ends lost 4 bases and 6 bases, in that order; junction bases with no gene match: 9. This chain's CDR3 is CASSSGLASSSNEQFF. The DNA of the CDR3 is TGTGCCAGCAGCTCGGGACTAGCGAGTTCTTCCAATGAGCAGTTCTTC.

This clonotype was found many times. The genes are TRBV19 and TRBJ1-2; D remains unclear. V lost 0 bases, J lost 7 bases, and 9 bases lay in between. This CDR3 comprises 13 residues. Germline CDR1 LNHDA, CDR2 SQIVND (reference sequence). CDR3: CASSIEGSLGYTF. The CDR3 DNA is TGTGCCAGTAGTATAGAGGGCAGCCTTGGCTACACCTTC.

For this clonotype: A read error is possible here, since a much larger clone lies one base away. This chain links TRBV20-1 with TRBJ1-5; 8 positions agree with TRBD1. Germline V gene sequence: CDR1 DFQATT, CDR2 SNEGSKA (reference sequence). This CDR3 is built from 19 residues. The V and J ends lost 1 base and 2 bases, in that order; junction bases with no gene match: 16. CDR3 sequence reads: CSARVPTGGRLNGNQPQHF. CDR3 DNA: TGCAGTGCTAGAGTTCCCACAGGGGGTCGCCTCAATGGCAATCAGCCCCAGCATTTT.

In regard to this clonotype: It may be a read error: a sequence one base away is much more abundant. CDR3 nucleotide sequence: TGTGCCAGCAGCCTTCAAGGGGGGAACTACGAGCAGTACTTC. Protein sequence: CASSLQGGNYEQYF. The gene calls are TRBV9 and TRBJ2-7; D may correspond to TRBD1 or TRBD2 (6 bases each). Germline-derived CDR1 and CDR2 are SGDLS and YYNGEE. CDR3 length: 14 residues. The V end lost 4 bases, the J end lost 3 bases, and 14 bases lay between the germline ends. The full variable domain, in which reference TRBV9 and TRBJ2-7 provide the parts outside the CDR3, is DSGVTQTPKHLITATGQRVTLRCSPRSGDLSVYWYQQSLDQGLQFLIQYYNGEERAKGNILERFSAQQFPDLHSELNLSSLELGDSALYFCASSLQGGNYEQYFGPGTRLTVT.

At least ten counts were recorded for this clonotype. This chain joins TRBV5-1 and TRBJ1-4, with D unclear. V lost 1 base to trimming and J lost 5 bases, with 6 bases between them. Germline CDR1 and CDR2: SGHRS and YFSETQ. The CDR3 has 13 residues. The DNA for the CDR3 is TGCGCCAGCAGCTTGTTTGGAAATGAAAAACTGTTTTTT. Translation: CASSLFGNEKLFF.

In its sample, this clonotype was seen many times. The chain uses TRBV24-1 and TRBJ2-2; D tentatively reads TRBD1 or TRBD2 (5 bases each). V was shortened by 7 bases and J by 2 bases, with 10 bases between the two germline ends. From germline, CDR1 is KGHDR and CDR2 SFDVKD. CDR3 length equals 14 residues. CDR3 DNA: TGTGCCACCAGGGGGACGGGCAACACCGGGGAGCTGTTTTTT. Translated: CATRGTGNTGELFF.

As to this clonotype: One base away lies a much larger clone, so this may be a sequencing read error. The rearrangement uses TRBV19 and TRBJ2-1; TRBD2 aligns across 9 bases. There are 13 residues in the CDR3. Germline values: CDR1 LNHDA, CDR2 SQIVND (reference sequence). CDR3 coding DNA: TGTGCCAGCCGGGGGCGGGAGGGTAATGAGCAGTCCTTC. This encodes CASRGREGNEQSF.

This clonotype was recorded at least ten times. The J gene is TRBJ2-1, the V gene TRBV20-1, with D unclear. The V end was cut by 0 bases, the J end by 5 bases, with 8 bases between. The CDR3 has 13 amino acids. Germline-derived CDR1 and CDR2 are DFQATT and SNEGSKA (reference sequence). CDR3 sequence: CSARDPVNNEQFF. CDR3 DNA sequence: TGCAGTGCTAGAGATCCCGTAAACAATGAGCAGTTCTTC.

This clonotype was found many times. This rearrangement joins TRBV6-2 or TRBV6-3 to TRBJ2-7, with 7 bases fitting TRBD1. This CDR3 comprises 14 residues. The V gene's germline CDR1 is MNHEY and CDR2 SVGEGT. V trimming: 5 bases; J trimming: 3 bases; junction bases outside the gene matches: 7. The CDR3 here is CASSGWQGDYEQYF. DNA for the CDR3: TGTGCCAGCAGTGGATGGCAGGGGGACTACGAGCAGTACTTC.

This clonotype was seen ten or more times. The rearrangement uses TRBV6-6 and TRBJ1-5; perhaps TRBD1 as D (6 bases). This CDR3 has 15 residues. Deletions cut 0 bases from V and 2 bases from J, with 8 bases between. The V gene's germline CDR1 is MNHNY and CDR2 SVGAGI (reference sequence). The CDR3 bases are TGTGCCAGCAGTTACTCCCACAGGGGCAATCAGCCCCAGCATTTT. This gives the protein CASSYSHRGNQPQHF.

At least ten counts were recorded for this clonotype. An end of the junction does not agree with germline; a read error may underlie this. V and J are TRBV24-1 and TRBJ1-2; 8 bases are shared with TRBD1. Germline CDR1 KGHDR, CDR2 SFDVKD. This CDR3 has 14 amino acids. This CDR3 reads CATSGLDRAYGYTF. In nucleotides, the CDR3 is TGTGCCACCAGTGGTTTGGACAGGGCCTATGGCTACACCTTC.

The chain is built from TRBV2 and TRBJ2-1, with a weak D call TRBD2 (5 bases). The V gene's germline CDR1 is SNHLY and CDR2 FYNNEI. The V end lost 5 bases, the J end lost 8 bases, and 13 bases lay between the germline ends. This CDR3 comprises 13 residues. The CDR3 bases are TGTGCCAGCAGTTGGTTGCAGAGGGATGAGCAGTTCTTC. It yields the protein CASSWLQRDEQFF.

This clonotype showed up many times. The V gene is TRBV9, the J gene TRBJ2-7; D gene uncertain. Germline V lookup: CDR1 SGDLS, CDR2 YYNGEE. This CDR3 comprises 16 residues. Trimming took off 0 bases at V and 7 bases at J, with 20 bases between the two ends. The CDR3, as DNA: TGTGCCAGCAGCGTAGCTATAGGCCTGGCCCTCTCGGAGCAGTACTTC. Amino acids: CASSVAIGLALSEQYF.

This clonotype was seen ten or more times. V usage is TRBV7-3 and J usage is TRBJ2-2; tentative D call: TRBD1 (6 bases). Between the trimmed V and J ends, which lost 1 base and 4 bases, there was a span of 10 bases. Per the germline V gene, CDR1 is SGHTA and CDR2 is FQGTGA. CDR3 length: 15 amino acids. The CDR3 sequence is CASSLRQGGTGELFF. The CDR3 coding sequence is TGTGCCAGCAGCTTAAGGCAAGGGGGCACCGGGGAGCTGTTTTTT.

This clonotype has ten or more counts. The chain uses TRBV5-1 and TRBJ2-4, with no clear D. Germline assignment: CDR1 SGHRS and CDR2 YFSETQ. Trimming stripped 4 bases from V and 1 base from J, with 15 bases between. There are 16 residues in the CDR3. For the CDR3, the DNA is TGCGCCAGCAGCCCCGGATGGGGTCGGGCCAAAAACATTCAGTACTTC. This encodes CASSPGWGRAKNIQYF. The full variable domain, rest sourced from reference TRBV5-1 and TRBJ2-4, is KAGVTQTPRYLIKTRGQQVTLSCSPISGHRSVSWYQQTPGQGLQFLFEYFSETQRNKGNFPGRFSGRQFSNSRSEMNVSTLELGDSALYLCASSPGWGRAKNIQYFGAGTRLSVL.

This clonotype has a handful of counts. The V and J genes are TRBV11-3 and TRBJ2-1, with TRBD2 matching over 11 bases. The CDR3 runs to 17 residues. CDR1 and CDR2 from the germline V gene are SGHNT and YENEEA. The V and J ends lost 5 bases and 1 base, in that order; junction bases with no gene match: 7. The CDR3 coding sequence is TGTGCCAGCAGCCGGCGGACTAGCGGGCCTTCCTACAATGAGCAGTTCTTC. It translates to CASSRRTSGPSYNEQFF.

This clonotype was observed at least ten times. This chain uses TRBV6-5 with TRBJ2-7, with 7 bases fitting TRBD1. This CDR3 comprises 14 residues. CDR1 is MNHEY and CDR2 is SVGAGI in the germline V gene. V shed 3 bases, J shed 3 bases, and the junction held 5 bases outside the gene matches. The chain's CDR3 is CASSYRAGGYEQYF. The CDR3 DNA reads TGTGCCAGCAGTTATCGCGCAGGGGGCTACGAGCAGTACTTC.

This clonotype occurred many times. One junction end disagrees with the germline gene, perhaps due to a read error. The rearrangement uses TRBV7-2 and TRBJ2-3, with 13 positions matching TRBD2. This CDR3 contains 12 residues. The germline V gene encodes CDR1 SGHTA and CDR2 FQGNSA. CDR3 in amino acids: CASSELAGGFAF. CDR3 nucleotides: TGTGCCAGCAGCGAACTAGCGGGAGGGTTCGCTTTT.